This T cell receptor (beta chain) appears in the sequencing data of a study of control samples from healthy donors and cancer patients. Repertoires were generated with immunoSEQ multiplex PCR, while TCRdb's copy carries only in-frame clones and drops some. The table records under 130,000 clones, roughly 91% of them present only once. The CDR3 covers 14 residues. In germline, CDR1 is SGHRS, CDR2 YFSETQ. The trim removed 4 bases at V and 6 bases at J, leaving 3 bases unmatched. The V gene is TRBV5-1, the J gene TRBJ2-2; 10 positions match TRBD1. The sample comprised PBMCs. The receptor's source is a man aged 55 to 70 with lung cancer. The chain's CDR3 is CASSAGTGAGELFF. CDR3 coding DNA: TGCGCCAGCAGCGCGGGGACAGGGGCCGGGGAGCTGTTTTTT.